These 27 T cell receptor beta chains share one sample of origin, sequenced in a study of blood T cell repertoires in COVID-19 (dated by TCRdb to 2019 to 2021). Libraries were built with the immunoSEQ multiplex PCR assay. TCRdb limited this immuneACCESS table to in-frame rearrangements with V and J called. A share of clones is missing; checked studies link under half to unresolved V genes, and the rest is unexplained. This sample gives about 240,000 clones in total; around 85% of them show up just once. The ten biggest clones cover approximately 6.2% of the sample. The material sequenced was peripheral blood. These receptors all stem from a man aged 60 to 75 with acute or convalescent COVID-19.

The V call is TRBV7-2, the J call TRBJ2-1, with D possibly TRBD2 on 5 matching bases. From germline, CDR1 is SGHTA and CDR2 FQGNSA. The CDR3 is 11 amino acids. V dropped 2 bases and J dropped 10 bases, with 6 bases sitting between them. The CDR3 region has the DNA TGTGCCAGCAGCTTACAGCGGGAGCAGTTCTTC. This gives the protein CASSLQREQFF. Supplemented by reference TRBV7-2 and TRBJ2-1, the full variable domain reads GAGVSQSPSNKVTEKGKDVELRCDPISGHTALYWYRQSLGQGLEFLIYFQGNSAPDKSGLPSDRFSAERTGGSVSTLTIQRTQQEDSAVYLCASSLQREQFFGPGTRLTVL.

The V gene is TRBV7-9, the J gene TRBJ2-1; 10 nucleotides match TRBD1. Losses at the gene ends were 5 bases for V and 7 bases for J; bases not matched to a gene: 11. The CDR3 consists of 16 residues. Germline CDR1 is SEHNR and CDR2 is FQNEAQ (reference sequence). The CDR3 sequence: CASSKSGTGVENEQFF. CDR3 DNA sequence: TGTGCCAGCAGCAAATCCGGGACAGGGGTCGAGAATGAGCAGTTCTTC.

DNA of the CDR3: TGTGCCAGCAGCCCGGAGGGATGGGTAGGAGGCACTGAAGCTTTCTTT. Translation: CASSPEGWVGGTEAFF. The chain joins TRBV11-2 to TRBJ1-1; no reliable D call. The CDR3 covers 16 residues. V gave up 5 bases and J gave up 4 bases, with 20 bases separating them. Germline V gene lookup returns CDR1 SGHAT and CDR2 FQNNGV.

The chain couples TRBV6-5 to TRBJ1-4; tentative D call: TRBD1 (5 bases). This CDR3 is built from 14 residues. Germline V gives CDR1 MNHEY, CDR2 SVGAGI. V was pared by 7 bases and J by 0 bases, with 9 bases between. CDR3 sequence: CASTPTATNEKLFF. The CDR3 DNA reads TGTGCCAGCACCCCGACAGCAACTAATGAAAAACTGTTTTTT.

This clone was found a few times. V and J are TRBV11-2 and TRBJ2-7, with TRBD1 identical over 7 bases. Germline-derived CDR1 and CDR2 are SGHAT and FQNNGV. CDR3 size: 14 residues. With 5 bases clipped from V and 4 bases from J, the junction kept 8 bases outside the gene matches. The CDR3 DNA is TGTGCCAGCAGCCCGACAGGGCATAATTACGAGCAGTACTTC. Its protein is CASSPTGHNYEQYF.

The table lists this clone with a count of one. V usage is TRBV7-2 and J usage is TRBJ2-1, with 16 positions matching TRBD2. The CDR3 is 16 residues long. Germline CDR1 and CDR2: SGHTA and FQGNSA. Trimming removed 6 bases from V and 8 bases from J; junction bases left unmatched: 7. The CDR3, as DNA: TGTGCCAGCAGACTGGGACTAGCGGGAGGGTTTCATGAGCAGTTCTTC. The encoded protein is CASRLGLAGGFHEQFF.

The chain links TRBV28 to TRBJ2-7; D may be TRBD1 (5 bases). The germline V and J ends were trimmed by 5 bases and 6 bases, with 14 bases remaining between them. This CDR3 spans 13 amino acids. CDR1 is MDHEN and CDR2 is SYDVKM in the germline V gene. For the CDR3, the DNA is TGTGCCAGCAGTGCTCCCCAGGGTTCCGAGCAGTACTTC. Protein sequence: CASSAPQGSEQYF.

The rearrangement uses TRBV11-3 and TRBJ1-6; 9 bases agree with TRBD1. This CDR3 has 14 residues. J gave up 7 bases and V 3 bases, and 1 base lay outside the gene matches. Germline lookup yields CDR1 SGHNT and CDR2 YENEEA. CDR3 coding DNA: TGTGCCAGCAGCTTCGGACAGGGGAATTCACCCCTCCACTTT. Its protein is CASSFGQGNSPLHF.

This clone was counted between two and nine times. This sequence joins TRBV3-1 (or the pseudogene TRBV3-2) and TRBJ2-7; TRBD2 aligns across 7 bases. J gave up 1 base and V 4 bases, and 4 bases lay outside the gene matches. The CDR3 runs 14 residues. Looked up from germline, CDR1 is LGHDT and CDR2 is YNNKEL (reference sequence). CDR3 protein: CASSPRTRSYEQYF. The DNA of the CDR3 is TGTGCCAGCAGCCCTCGGACTAGATCCTACGAGCAGTACTTC.

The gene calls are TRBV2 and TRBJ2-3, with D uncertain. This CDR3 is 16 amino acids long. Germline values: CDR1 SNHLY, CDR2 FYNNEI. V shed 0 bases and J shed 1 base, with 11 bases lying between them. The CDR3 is CASSEARARRTDTQYF. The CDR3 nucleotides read TGTGCCAGCAGTGAAGCGCGAGCGCGACGCACAGATACGCAGTATTTT.

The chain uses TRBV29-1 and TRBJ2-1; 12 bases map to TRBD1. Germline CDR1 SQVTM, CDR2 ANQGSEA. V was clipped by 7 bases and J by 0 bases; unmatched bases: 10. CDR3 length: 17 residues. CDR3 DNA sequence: TGCAGCGCCGGGGGACAGGGGGCGCAGAGCTCCTACAATGAGCAGTTCTTC. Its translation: CSAGGQGAQSSYNEQFF.

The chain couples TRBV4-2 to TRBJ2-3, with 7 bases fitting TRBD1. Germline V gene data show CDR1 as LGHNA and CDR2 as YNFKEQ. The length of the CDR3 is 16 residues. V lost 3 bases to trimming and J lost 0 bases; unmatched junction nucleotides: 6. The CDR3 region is CASSHERDSSTDTQYF. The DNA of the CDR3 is TGTGCCAGCAGCCACGAACGGGACAGTAGCACAGATACGCAGTATTTT.

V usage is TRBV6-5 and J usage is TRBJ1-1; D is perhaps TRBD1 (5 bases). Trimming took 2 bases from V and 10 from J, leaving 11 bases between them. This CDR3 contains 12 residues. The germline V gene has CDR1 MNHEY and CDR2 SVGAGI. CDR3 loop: CASSYPGGAAFF. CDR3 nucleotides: TGTGCCAGCAGTTACCCGGGTGGGGCAGCTTTCTTT.

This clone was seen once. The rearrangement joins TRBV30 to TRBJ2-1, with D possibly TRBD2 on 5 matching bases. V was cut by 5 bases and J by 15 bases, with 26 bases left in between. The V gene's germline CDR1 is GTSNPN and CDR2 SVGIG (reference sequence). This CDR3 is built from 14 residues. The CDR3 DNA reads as TGTGCCTGGGGAATCGCCGGAGGTGAAGGTGTAGGGTTCTTC. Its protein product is CAWGIAGGEGVGFF.

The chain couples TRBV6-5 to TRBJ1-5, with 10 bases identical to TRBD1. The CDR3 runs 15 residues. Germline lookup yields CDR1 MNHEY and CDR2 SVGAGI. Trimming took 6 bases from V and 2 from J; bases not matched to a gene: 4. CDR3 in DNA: TGTGCCAGCAGCACCGGACAGGGGGGCAATCAGCCCCAGCATTTT. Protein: CASSTGQGGNQPQHF.

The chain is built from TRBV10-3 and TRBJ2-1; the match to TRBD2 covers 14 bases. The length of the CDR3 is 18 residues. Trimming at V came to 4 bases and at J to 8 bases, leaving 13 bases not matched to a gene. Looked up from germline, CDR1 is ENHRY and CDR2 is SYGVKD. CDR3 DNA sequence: TGTGCCATCAGTGCCGGTGGGACTAGCGGGAGTATTGGGGATGAGCAGTTCTTC. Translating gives CAISAGGTSGSIGDEQFF.

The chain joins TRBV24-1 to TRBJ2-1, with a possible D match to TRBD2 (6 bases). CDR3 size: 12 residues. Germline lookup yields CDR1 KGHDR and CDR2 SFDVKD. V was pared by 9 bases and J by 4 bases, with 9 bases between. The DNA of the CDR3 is TGTGCCACCGGGGCGGGATACAATGAGCAGTTCTTC. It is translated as CATGAGYNEQFF.

The CDR3 region has the DNA TGTGCCTGGAGGGGCTTACTGACAGGGCCGAACACTGAAGCTTTCTTT. Translated: CAWRGLLTGPNTEAFF. The chain uses TRBV30 and TRBJ1-1, with 7 bases that match TRBD1. Trimming at V came to 3 bases and at J to 1 base, leaving 11 bases not matched to a gene. The CDR3 extends over 16 amino acids. Germline V gene lookup returns CDR1 GTSNPN and CDR2 SVGIG (reference sequence).

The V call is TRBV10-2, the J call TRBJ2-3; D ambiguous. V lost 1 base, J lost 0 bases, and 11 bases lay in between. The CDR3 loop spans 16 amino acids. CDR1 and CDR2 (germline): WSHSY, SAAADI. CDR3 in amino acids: CASSEYPVYSTDTQYF. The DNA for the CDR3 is TGCGCCAGCAGTGAGTACCCAGTATATAGCACAGATACGCAGTATTTT.

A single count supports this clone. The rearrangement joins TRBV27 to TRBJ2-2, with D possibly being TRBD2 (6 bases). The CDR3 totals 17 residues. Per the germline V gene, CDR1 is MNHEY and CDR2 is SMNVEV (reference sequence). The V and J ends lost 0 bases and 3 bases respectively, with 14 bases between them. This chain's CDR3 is CASSLSRAGLYTGELFF. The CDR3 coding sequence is TGTGCCAGCAGTTTATCCCGGGCGGGACTCTACACCGGGGAGCTGTTTTTT.

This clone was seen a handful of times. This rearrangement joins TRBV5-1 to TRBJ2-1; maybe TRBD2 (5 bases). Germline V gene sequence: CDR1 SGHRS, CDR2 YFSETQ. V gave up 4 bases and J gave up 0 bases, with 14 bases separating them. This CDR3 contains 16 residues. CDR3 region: CASSVRTSSSYNEQFF. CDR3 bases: TGCGCCAGCAGCGTACGGACTTCAAGCTCCTACAATGAGCAGTTCTTC.

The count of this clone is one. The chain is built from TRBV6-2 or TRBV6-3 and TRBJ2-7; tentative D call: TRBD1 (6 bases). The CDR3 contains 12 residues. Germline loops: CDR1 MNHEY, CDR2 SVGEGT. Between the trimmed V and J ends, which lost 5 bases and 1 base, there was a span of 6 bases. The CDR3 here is CASSQGSYEQYF. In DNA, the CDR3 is TGTGCCAGCAGTCAGGGGTCCTACGAGCAGTACTTC.

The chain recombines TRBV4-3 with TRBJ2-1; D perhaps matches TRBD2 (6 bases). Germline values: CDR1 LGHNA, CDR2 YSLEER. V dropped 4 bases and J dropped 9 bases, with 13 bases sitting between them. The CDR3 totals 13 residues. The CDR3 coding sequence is TGCGCCAGCAGCCTCGAGACTAGACTTGAGCAGTTCTTC. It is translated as CASSLETRLEQFF.

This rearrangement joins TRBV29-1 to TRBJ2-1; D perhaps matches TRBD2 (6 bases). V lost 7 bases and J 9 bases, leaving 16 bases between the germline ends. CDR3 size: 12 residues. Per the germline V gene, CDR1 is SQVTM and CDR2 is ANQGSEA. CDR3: CSAATRGFEQFF. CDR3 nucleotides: TGCAGCGCAGCGACTAGGGGCTTTGAGCAGTTCTTC.

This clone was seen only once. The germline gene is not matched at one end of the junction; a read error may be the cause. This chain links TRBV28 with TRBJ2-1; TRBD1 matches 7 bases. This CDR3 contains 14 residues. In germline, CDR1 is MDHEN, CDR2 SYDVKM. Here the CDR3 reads CASSSGTVPNAQFF. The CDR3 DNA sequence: TGTGCCAGCAGTTCCGGGACAGTCCCAAATGCGCAGTTCTTC. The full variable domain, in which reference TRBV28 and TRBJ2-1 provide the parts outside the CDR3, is DVKVTQSSRYLVKRTGEKVFLECVQDMDHENMFWYRQDPGLGLRLIYFSYDVKMKEKGDIPEGYSVSREKKERFSLILESASTNQTSMYLCASSSGTVPNAQFFGPGTRLTVL.

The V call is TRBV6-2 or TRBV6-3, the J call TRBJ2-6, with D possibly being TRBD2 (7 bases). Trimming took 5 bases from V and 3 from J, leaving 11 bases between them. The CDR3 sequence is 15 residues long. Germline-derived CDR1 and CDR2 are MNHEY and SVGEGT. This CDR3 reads CASSRGGRGANVLTF. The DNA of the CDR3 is TGTGCCAGCAGTAGGGGGGGACGTGGGGCCAACGTCCTGACTTTC.

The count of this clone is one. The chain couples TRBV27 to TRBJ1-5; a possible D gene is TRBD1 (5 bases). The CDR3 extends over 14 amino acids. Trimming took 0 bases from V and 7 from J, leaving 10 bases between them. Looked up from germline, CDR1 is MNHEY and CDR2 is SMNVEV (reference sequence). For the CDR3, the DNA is TGTGCCAGCAGTTTATCTTTACAGGCCCAGCCCCAGCATTTT. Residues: CASSLSLQAQPQHF.